These T cell receptor beta chains were read from a single sample in a study of PD-1 blockade in classical Hodgkin lymphoma. Data came from immunoSEQ multiplex PCR; TCRdb stores just in-frame clones and leaves some out. The sample yields 150,000 or so clones, approximately 72% seen once. The source material was peripheral blood mononuclear cells (PBMCs), sampled before the second cycle of nivolumab. All receptors come from a human donor with classical Hodgkin lymphoma. The CDR3 runs from the conserved cysteine through the conserved F or W. A D gene is named only where the DNA matches it firmly. Not every row has a clone size; where given, it reads once, few, many or a size class.

TRBJ1-3	-	14	TRBV19	-	TGTGCCAGTAGTACCCAACCCTCTGGAAACACCATATATTTT	CASSTQPSGNTIYF
TRBJ2-7	-	15	TRBV19	TRBD1	TGTGCCAGTAGTAACACAGACAGGGGGACTATCGAGCAGTACTTC	CASSNTDRGTIEQYF
TRBJ2-6	-	17	TRBV11-1	TRBD1	TGTGCCAGCACCGCTGGGGACAGGGGGCTTGGGGCCAACGTCCTGACTTTC	CASTAGDRGLGANVLTF
TRBJ2-3	-	16	TRBV10-3	-	TGTGCCATCAGTGAGTCGAGGAGACAAAGCACAGATACGCAGTATTTT	CAISESRRQSTDTQYF
TRBJ1-2	once	14	TRBV7-1	-	TGTGCCAGCAGCTTTTCCCCAGCTAACTATGGCTACACCTTC	CASSFSPANYGYTF
TRBJ2-1	-	19	TRBV7-6	TRBD2	TGTGCCAGCAGCTTAATAGTCGGGGCTCGGACTAGCGGGAATAATGAGCAGTTCTTC	CASSLIVGARTSGNNEQFF
TRBJ1-5	-	14	TRBV30	-	TGTGCCTGGAGTTTAGGCCGGGTAAATCAGCCCCAGCATTTT	CAWSLGRVNQPQHF
TRBJ1-2	-	14	TRBV7-2	-	TGTGCCAGCAGCTTAGGGACCTACAACTATGGCTACACCTTC	CASSLGTYNYGYTF
TRBJ2-1	-	18	TRBV27	-	TGTGCCAGCAGTCCTAGGGGGGTTGGCGGGAGATCCTACAATGAGCAGTTCTTC	CASSPRGVGGRSYNEQFF
TRBJ1-2	-	13	TRBV29-1	TRBD1	TGCAGCGTTGACAGGGGGGCGGACTATGGCTACACCTTC	CSVDRGADYGYTF
TRBJ2-7	-	14	TRBV18	TRBD2	TGTGCCAGCTCCCTGGCGGGAGGGCCAGGGGAGCAGTACTTC	CASSLAGGPGEQYF
TRBJ1-5	-	17	TRBV15	-	TGTGCCACCAGCAGAGAGAACGCGGGGAATAGCAATCAGCCCCAGCATTTT	CATSRENAGNSNQPQHF
TRBJ1-1	-	15	TRBV28	-	TGTGCCAGCAGTTCAGGGTCCTACATGAACACTGAAGCTTTCTTT	CASSSGSYMNTEAFF
TRBJ2-6	-	19	TRBV19	-	TGTGCCAGTAGTAAGTTAGGCAGGGGGGTTATAGCTGGGGCCAACGTCCTGACTTTC	CASSKLGRGVIAGANVLTF
TRBJ1-2	-	14	TRBV6-5	-	TGTGCCAGCAGTTACACAGTGGGTTACTATGGCTACACCTTC	CASSYTVGYYGYTF
TRBJ2-3	-	15	TRBV9	TRBD2	TGTGCCAGCAGCGCCCGGACTAGCGGCACAGATACGCAGTATTTT	CASSARTSGTDTQYF
TRBJ1-1	-	15	TRBV19	-	TGTGCCAGTTTTCCCTCCGGGACGGTGAACACTGAAGCTTTCTTT	CASFPSGTVNTEAFF
TRBJ2-7	-	13	TRBV11-2	-	TGTGCCAGCAGCTTAGGGCAGACCTACGAGCAGTACTTC	CASSLGQTYEQYF
TRBJ2-7	-	15	TRBV27	-	TGTGCCAGCAGTTTAAGGGGGATGGGGCCATACGAGCAGTACTTC	CASSLRGMGPYEQYF
TRBJ2-5	-	16	TRBV11-1	TRBD1	TGTGCCAGCAGCCCCGGACAGGGGGCAGTTTTAAAGACCCAGTACTTC	CASSPGQGAVLKTQYF
TRBJ2-3	once	15	TRBV5-1	-	TGCGCCAGCAGCTTCGCACAGGGTCTCACAGATACGCAGTATTTT	CASSFAQGLTDTQYF
TRBJ2-7	-	13	TRBV2	-	TGTGCCAGCAGTGAACTGCCATGGGGCGAGCAGTACTTC	CASSELPWGEQYF
TRBJ2-3	-	11	TRBV20-1	-	TGCAGTGCAACGGACAGAGATACGCAGTATTTT	CSATDRDTQYF
TRBJ1-4	-	12	TRBV5-4	-	TGTGCCAGCAGCTCATACTCCGAAAAACTGTTTTTT	CASSSYSEKLFF
TRBJ2-5	-	13	TRBV2	TRBD1	TGTGCCAGCAGTTGGGACAGAGAAGAGACCCAGTACTTC	CASSWDREETQYF
TRBJ1-2	once	15	TRBV5-5	-	TGTGCCAGCAGCTACGAAACAGGGTGGGCGGGTGGCTACACCTTC	CASSYETGWAGGYTF
TRBJ2-7	-	16	TRBV5-1	-	TGCGCCAGCAGCTTGGTTGACAGAAAGAGCTCCTACGAGCAGTACTTC	CASSLVDRKSSYEQYF
TRBJ2-7	-	19	TRBV23-1	TRBD1	TGCGCCAGCAGTCAATGCCGGAGCCATAACAGGGGGAAAGCCTACGAGCAGTACTTC	CASSQCRSHNRGKAYEQYF
TRBJ1-1	-	12	TRBV5-8	-	TGTGCCAGCAGCTTGCCTTACACTGAAGCTTTCTTT	CASSLPYTEAFF
TRBJ2-2	-	14	TRBV10-3	TRBD1	TGTGCCATCAGGACGACAGGGTCCACCGGGGAGCTGTTTTTT	CAIRTTGSTGELFF
TRBJ2-7	once	12	TRBV5-3	-	TGTGCCAGCAGCTTTCACTCCTACGAGCAGTACTTC	CASSFHSYEQYF
TRBJ2-7	-	14	TRBV9	-	TGTGCCAGCAGCGTGAGGAGCGACTCCTACGAGCAGTACTTC	CASSVRSDSYEQYF
TRBJ1-2	-	13	TRBV30	-	TGTGCCTGGAGTCCCCGCCCGCCCCATGGCTACACCTTC	CAWSPRPPHGYTF
TRBJ2-5	-	15	TRBV5-1	-	TGCGCCAGCAGCTCTTCGTCACGGGCCGTAGAGACCCAGTACTTC	CASSSSSRAVETQYF
TRBJ1-3	-	15	TRBV9	-	TGTGCCAGCAGCCCTGGGTGGGGGGCTGGAAACACCATATATTTT	CASSPGWGAGNTIYF
TRBJ1-6	-	16	TRBV7-9	TRBD1	TGTGCCAGCGGAAGGGACAGGGAAACCTATAATTCACCCCTCCACTTT	CASGRDRETYNSPLHF
TRBJ2-5	-	15	TRBV27	TRBD1	TGTGCCAGCAGTTTAAGATGGGACAGGGCAGAGACCCAGTACTTC	CASSLRWDRAETQYF
TRBJ2-3	-	16	TRBV5-4	-	TGTGCCAGCAGCTTGGTTCTAGCCCCTAGCACAGATACGCAGTATTTT	CASSLVLAPSTDTQYF